This T cell receptor (beta chain) was identified during a study of response to subunit inactivated influenza vaccine. Trimming took 5 bases from V and 4 from J, leaving 11 bases between them. The CDR3 spans 14 residues. Points on this clonotype: Its antigen is unknown.

Findings and limits, study-wide: Only a handful of new T cells, the authors suggested, are recruited with each seasonal influenza vaccination.

MiXCR, run by TCRdb on the RT-PCR reads, gives a single entry per CDR3 protein. The sample contains approximately 700,000 distinct CDR3 sequences, approximately 15% of which appear only once. The chain is built from TRBV12-3 or TRBV12-4 and TRBJ2-2; no clear D gene. Source: PBMCs from blood, taken roughly 2 weeks before vaccination. This clonotype was sampled from a man aged 45 to 65 who received an inactivated influenza vaccine. The CDR3 bases are TGTGCCAGCAGTCCCTACGCAGTCACCGGGGAGCTGTTTTTT. Encoded protein: CASSPYAVTGELFF.